This T cell receptor (beta chain) originates from a study of blood T cell repertoires in COVID-19. This clone was observed a single time. Here immunoSEQ multiplex PCR was the method, and the copy in TCRdb shows in-frame clones only, minus some. The sample comprises a few hundred thousand clones, about 90% of which are singletons, and over 3.5% rests with the top ten. Per the germline V gene, CDR1 is LNHNV and CDR2 is YYDKDF (reference sequence). V was pared by 1 base and J by 1 base, with 13 bases between. The CDR3 is 16 amino acids. This sequence was found in a woman aged 18-35 years with acute COVID-19. Sequenced material: PBMCs or T cells enriched from blood (not recorded which). The chain carries TRBV15 and TRBJ1-1; D might be TRBD1 (5 bases). CDR3 nucleotides: TGTGCCACCAGCAGAGCTCATGGCAGGGCGAACACTGAAGCTTTCTTT. Translated, it gives CATSRAHGRANTEAFF.